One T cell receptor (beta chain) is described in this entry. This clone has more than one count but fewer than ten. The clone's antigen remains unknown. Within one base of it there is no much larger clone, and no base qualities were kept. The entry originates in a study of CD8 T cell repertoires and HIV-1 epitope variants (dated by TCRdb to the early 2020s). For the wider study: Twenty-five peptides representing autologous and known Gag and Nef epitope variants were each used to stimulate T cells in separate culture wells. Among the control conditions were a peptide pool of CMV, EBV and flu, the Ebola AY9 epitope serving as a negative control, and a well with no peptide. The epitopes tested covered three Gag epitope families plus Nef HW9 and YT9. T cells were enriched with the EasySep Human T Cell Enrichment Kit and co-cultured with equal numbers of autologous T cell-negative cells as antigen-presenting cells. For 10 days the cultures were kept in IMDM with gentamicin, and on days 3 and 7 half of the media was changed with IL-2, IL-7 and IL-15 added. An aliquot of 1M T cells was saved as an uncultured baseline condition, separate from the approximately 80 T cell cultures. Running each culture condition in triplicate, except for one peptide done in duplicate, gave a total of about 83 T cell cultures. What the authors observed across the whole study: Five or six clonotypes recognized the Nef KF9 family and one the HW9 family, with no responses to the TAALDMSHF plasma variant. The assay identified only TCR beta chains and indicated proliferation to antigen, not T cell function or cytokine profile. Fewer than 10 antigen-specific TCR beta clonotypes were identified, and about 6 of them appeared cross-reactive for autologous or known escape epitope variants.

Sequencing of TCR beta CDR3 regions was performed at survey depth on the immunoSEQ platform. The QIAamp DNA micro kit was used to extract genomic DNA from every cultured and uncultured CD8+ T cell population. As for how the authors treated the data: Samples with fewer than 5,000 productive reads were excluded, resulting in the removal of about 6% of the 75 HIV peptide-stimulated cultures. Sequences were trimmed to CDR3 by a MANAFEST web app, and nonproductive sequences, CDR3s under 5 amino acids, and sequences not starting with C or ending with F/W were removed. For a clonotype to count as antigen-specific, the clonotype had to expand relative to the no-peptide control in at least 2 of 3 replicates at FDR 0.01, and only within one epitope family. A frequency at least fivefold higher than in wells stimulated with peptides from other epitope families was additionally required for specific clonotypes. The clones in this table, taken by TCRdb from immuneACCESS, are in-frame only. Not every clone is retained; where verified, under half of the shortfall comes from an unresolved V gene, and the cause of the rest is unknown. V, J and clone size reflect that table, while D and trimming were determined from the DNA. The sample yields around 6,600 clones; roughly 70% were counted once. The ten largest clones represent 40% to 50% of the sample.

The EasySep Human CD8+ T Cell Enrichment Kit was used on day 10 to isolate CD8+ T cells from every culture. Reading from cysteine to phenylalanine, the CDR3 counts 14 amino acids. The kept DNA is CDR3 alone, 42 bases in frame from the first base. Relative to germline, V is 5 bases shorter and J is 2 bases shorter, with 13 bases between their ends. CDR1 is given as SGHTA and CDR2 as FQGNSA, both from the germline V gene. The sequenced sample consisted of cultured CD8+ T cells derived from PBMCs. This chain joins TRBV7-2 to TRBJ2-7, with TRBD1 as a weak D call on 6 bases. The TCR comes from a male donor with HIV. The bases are TGTGCCAGCAGCCCTTCAACAGGGACCTACGAGCAGTACTTC. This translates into CASSPSTGTYEQYF.